Listed below are T cell receptor beta chains from one sample, sequenced in a study of blood T cell repertoires in COVID-19. Generated by immunoSEQ multiplex PCR, the TCRdb table keeps only in-frame clones and is missing some. Of 650,000 to 800,000 clones in the sample, 85% to 90% were seen once. Sequences were obtained from peripheral blood. All receptors derive from a young woman with acute or convalescent COVID-19. The conserved cysteine and the conserved F or W are not part of the CDR3 here. Fields, in order: V gene, CDR3 protein.

TRBV6-5 ASTSRHFDGYT
TRBV12-2 ASTGEGVSWRSNQPQH
TRBV7-6 ATGGGAPYEQY
TRBV19 ASRTGGSYEQY
TRBV11-3 ASSLAGGSYEQY
TRBV4-1 VRDRGYEQY
TRBV6-2/TRBV6-3 ASSPEGLAVNTDTQY
TRBV5-1 ASSRDSRWMNTEAF
TRBV25-1 ASSSRTGGRTEAF
TRBV7-2 ASSKQGGGANVLT
TRBV7-2 ASSFRDRGAGELF
TRBV30 AWSVRGPSPQH
TRBV2 ASSEGGGGSDTQY
TRBV5-1 ASSLVNLRGSSYNSPLH
TRBV7-9 ASSLSVERSNYGYT
TRBV5-4 ASSLRLAPNEQF
TRBV7-2 ASSASKPQGYT
TRBV24-1 ATLVLVRVVGQGLNTIY
TRBV4-3 ASSPGTGSEKLF
TRBV12-5 ASGLSRRSNQPQH
TRBV5-4 ASPNINRDRAYEQY
TRBV5-1 ASTESGGREKLF
TRBV21-1 ASSKGGRAVREKLF
TRBV28 ASSLPGLGGYT
TRBV10-2 ASSGEFGETQY
TRBV6-5 ASTNGGIHNEQF
TRBV2 ASTGEVDGYT
TRBV7-3 ASSPGLGEAF
TRBV6-5 ASTLKGGAGEAF
TRBV20-1 SADIDYEQY
TRBV30 AWIRVGGSYNSPLH
TRBV7-3 ASSLSGTQINQPQH
TRBV19 ASSSGGPNSPLH
TRBV30 AWSVRGELYTGELF
TRBV20-1 SADPRDTQY
TRBV12-5 ASVLPGEGWNTEAF
TRBV5-5 ASSLRTGVLSTQY
TRBV4-2 ASSQGRRDWVYEQY